This T cell receptor beta chain was recovered during a study of graft-versus-host responses after intestinal transplantation. Regarding the study as a whole: Recipient marrow held GvH clones, some first seen in ileum or blood.

TCRdb keeps only in-frame clones here, not all; method: immunoSEQ multiplex PCR. The data contain about 100,000 clones, less than 90% of them singletons. Concerning this clone: Its antigen remains unknown.

The receptor's source is a human donor who was the organ donor for an intestinal transplant. The starting material was unstimulated CD4+ T cells sorted from spleen or lymph node cells, obtained before transplant.

CDR3 in amino acids: CASSYSTGNQPQHF. The CDR3 region has the DNA TGTGCCAGCAGTTACTCGACAGGCAATCAGCCCCAGCATTTT. The chain carries TRBV6-6 and TRBJ1-5; tentative D call: TRBD1 (5 bases). The V and J ends lost 0 bases and 2 bases respectively, with 5 bases between them. The CDR3 totals 14 residues. CDR1 and CDR2 (germline): MNHNY, SVGAGI (reference sequence).